Sequencing of this T cell receptor beta chain was carried out in a study of blood T cell repertoires in COVID-19. Repertoires were generated with immunoSEQ multiplex PCR, while TCRdb's copy carries only in-frame clones and drops some. The sample holds some 74,000 clones, approximately 83% seen once. V gave up 0 bases and J gave up 7 bases, with 13 bases separating them. This CDR3 comprises 15 residues. The germline CDR1 and CDR2 sequences are SGDLS and YYNGEE. The specimen was peripheral blood. The receptor's source is a man at least 80 years old with acute or convalescent COVID-19. The rearrangement joins TRBV9 to TRBJ1-4; a possible D gene is TRBD1 (6 bases). CDR3 sequence: CASSVDGGAGEKLFF. CDR3 sequence (DNA): TGTGCCAGCAGCGTAGATGGGGGGGCAGGTGAAAAACTGTTTTTT.